The 20 T cell receptor beta chains below were found in one sample sequenced in a study of CD8+ T cells in alopecia areata. Treatment specified: oral pan-JAK inhibitor, 5-10 mg twice daily. Extracted RNA was reverse transcribed into cDNA, the sequencing template. The table came from immunoSEQ multiplex PCR; TCRdb's copy has only in-frame clones and leaves some out. Here the sample spans 170,000 or so clones, about 60% being singletons. The sequencing here drew on CD8+ T cells sorted from blood, taken at week 24, from a patient treated with tofacitinib. Receptor source: a human donor with alopecia areata.

The rearrangement uses TRBV5-1 and TRBJ2-1; 9 nucleotides align to TRBD1. Germline values: CDR1 SGHRS, CDR2 YFSETQ. CDR3 size: 14 residues. The CDR3 bases are TGCGGAGGACCGGGGGACAGGGATCCGGATGAGCAGTTCTTC. It is translated as CGGPGDRDPDEQFF.

For the CDR3, the DNA is TGTGCCAGCAGTTACTCACCGACAGGGGACACTGAAGCTTTCTTT. Its protein product is CASSYSPTGDTEAFF. This rearrangement joins TRBV6-5 to TRBJ1-1, with 8 bases matching TRBD1. Germline CDR1 MNHEY, CDR2 SVGAGI. The CDR3 length is 15 residues. The J segment lost 3 bases and the V segment lost 0 bases, leaving 3 bases of the junction unmatched.

The CDR3 region has the DNA TGTGCCACCACGGCACAGGGCAATCAGCCCCAGCATTTT. It is translated as CATTAQGNQPQHF. This chain uses TRBV2 with TRBJ1-5; possibly TRBD1 for D (5 bases). Germline values: CDR1 SNHLY, CDR2 FYNNEI. The CDR3 is made up of 13 amino acids. Trimming removed 10 bases from V and 2 bases from J, with 12 bases in between.

The rearrangement links TRBV9 to TRBJ2-3; the match to TRBD2 covers 9 bases. Germline CDR1 and CDR2: SGDLS and YYNGEE. This CDR3 has 15 residues. The V segment lost 0 bases and the J segment 2 bases; nucleotides outside the gene matches: 1. The CDR3 coding sequence is TGTGCCAGCAGCGTAGTAGCGGGGGCCACAGATACGCAGTATTTT. Protein sequence: CASSVVAGATDTQYF.

The table lists this clone with a few counts. The chain combines TRBV29-1 with TRBJ2-1; the match to TRBD1 covers 9 bases. V dropped 1 base and J dropped 8; count of bases not matched to a gene: 6. From germline, CDR1 is SQVTM and CDR2 ANQGSEA. The CDR3 has 14 residues. The CDR3 loop is CSVEGTGVLDEQFF. CDR3 sequence (DNA): TGCAGCGTTGAAGGGACAGGGGTTTTGGATGAGCAGTTCTTC.

This clone was seen only once. V gene TRBV30 combines with J gene TRBJ1-2, with unresolved D. Per the germline V gene, CDR1 is GTSNPN and CDR2 is SVGIG (reference sequence). Trimming left V 5 bases short and J 4 bases short, with 5 bases between. This CDR3 is built from 10 residues. CDR3 DNA sequence: TGTGCCTGGTATGGCTATGGCTACACCTTC. Residues: CAWYGYGYTF.

This clone was picked up a small number of times. This chain links TRBV19 with TRBJ1-1; D is undetermined. Germline loops: CDR1 LNHDA, CDR2 SQIVND (reference sequence). The CDR3 loop spans 10 amino acids. Trimming took 5 bases from V and 7 from J, leaving 5 bases between them. The CDR3 bases are TGTGCCAGTAGTGGCCGTGAAGCTTTCTTT. Protein: CASSGREAFF.

J is TRBJ1-1 and V is TRBV5-1; D gene ambiguous. Trimming removed 4 bases at V and 4 bases at J, with 20 bases between. The CDR3 sequence is 16 residues long. Germline V gives CDR1 SGHRS, CDR2 YFSETQ. Here the CDR3 DNA reads TGCGCCAGCAGCCCTTGGCCTGCGGCCTCGGGCACTGAAGCTTTCTTT. It codes for CASSPWPAASGTEAFF.

This clone showed up just once. This chain connects TRBV20-1 to TRBJ2-7; D ambiguous. The ends were cut back, 3 bases at V and 4 bases at J, with 7 bases in the middle. Germline CDR1 and CDR2: DFQATT and SNEGSKA (reference sequence). CDR3 size: 11 residues. This chain's CDR3 is CSASWVYEQYF. The CDR3 bases are TGCAGTGCTAGCTGGGTTTACGAGCAGTACTTC.

The chain links TRBV5-6 to TRBJ2-3; D may be TRBD1 (5 bases). Trimming took off 6 bases at V and 5 bases at J, with 7 bases between the two ends. The CDR3 runs 11 residues. Germline assignment: CDR1 SGHDT and CDR2 YYEEEE. CDR3 sequence reads: CASTGLDTQYF. CDR3 coding DNA: TGTGCCAGCACAGGGCTAGATACGCAGTATTTT. Drawing the rest from reference TRBV5-6 and TRBJ2-3, the complete variable domain is DAGVTQSPTHLIKTRGQQVTLRCSPKSGHDTVSWYQQALGQGPQFIFQYYEEEERQRGNFPDRFSGHQFPNYSSELNVNALLLGDSALYLCASTGLDTQYFGPGTRLTVL.

The J gene is TRBJ2-7, the V gene TRBV7-9; TRBD1 is a possible D gene (5 bases). V was trimmed by 2 bases and J by 6 bases, leaving 8 bases between them. This CDR3 spans 12 amino acids. In germline, CDR1 is SEHNR, CDR2 FQNEAQ (reference sequence). This CDR3 is CASSLFGAEQYF. The CDR3 DNA reads TGTGCCAGCAGCTTATTTGGGGCCGAGCAGTACTTC.

The chain employs TRBV5-1 and TRBJ2-1, with D possibly being TRBD1 (6 bases). Trimming shortened V by 4 bases and J by 10 bases, and 12 bases separated the two germline ends. CDR1 is SGHRS, CDR2 YFSETQ, per germline. The CDR3 is made up of 12 amino acids. The CDR3 protein is CASSIGQPEQFF. DNA of the CDR3: TGCGCCAGCAGCATAGGACAGCCAGAGCAGTTCTTC.

This rearrangement joins TRBV30 to TRBJ2-2; D gene unclear. Trimming removed 4 bases at V and 4 bases at J, with 7 bases between. This CDR3 spans 12 amino acids. The germline CDR1 and CDR2 sequences are GTSNPN and SVGIG (reference sequence). The CDR3 DNA reads as TGTGCCTGGATAGGGCCCACCGGGGAGCTGTTTTTT. Residues: CAWIGPTGELFF.

The chain couples TRBV30 to TRBJ2-5, with 7 bases fitting TRBD1. TRBJ2-7 matches the DNA end more closely, so the J call is doubtful. Germline assignment: CDR1 GTSNPN and CDR2 SVGIG (reference sequence). The CDR3 has 15 amino acids. Here the CDR3 reads CASSYRDRVTYEQYF. In DNA, the CDR3 is TGTGCCTCCTCATACCGAGACAGGGTAACCTACGAGCAGTACTTC.

The V and J genes are TRBV6-1 and TRBJ1-5; tentatively, D is TRBD1 (5 bases). CDR1 MNHNS and CDR2 SASEGT come from the germline V gene. Between the trimmed V and J ends, which lost 2 bases and 9 bases, there was a span of 17 bases. The CDR3 contains 15 residues. CDR3 sequence reads: CASSESWDGLWPQHF. DNA for the CDR3: TGTGCCAGCAGTGAAAGTTGGGACGGACTCTGGCCCCAGCATTTT.

This sequence joins TRBV29-1 and TRBJ2-1, with 7 nucleotides matching TRBD1. The V gene's germline CDR1 is SQVTM and CDR2 ANQGSEA. The CDR3 has 12 residues. Germline trimming cut 7 bases from V and 6 bases from J; bases unmatched to any gene: 6. The CDR3 region has the DNA TGCAGCGCCGCCGGACAGGTCAATGAGCAGTTCTTC. Amino acid sequence: CSAAGQVNEQFF.

The CDR3 DNA follows: TGTGCCAGCAGCCCCGGGAGGAGACCAGAAGCTTTCTTT. This codes for CASSPGRRPEAFF. The chain employs TRBV11-2 and TRBJ1-1; unclear D gene. The V end was cut by 5 bases, the J end by 8 bases, with 15 bases between. Germline values: CDR1 SGHAT, CDR2 FQNNGV. The CDR3 extends over 13 amino acids. The variable domain in full, with the rest retrieved from reference TRBV11-2 and TRBJ1-1, is EAGVAQSPRYKIIEKRQSVAFWCNPISGHATLYWYQQILGQGPKLLIQFQNNGVVDDSQLPKDRFSAERLKGVDSTLKIQPAKLEDSAVYLCASSPGRRPEAFFGQGTRLTVV.

The table lists this clone with a count of one. The chain is built from TRBV7-9 and TRBJ1-1, with 11 positions matching TRBD1. Germline lookup yields CDR1 SEHNR and CDR2 FQNEAQ (reference sequence). Trimming removed 8 bases from V and 0 bases from J; junction bases left unmatched: 8. This CDR3 has 16 amino acids. The DNA of the CDR3 is TGTGCCAGCGCTCGGGGGACAGGGGGACTGAACACTGAAGCTTTCTTT. Translating it yields CASARGTGGLNTEAFF.

V and J are TRBV19 and TRBJ1-5; D may be TRBD1 (6 bases). V was clipped by 7 bases and J by 2 bases, with 15 bases between them. The CDR3 length is 15 residues. Per germline, CDR1 LNHDA and CDR2 SQIVND (reference sequence). CDR3 DNA sequence: TGTGCCAGTACCCAGGACAGCCTCGGCAATCAGCCCCAGCATTTT. Encoded protein: CASTQDSLGNQPQHF.

This clone occurred once. This chain links TRBV5-6 with TRBJ2-7, with TRBD1 matching over 8 bases. V lost 6 bases, J lost 2 bases, and 10 bases stayed unmatched. The germline gives CDR1 SGHDT, CDR2 YYEEEE. This CDR3 has 15 amino acids. The CDR3 sequence: CASKTVVDRAYEQYF. The CDR3 DNA is TGTGCCAGCAAAACCGTCGTGGACAGGGCCTACGAGCAGTACTTC. Looking up the rest from reference TRBV5-6 and TRBJ2-7 gives the full variable domain: DAGVTQSPTHLIKTRGQQVTLRCSPKSGHDTVSWYQQALGQGPQFIFQYYEEEERQRGNFPDRFSGHQFPNYSSELNVNALLLGDSALYLCASKTVVDRAYEQYFGPGTRLTVT.